A single sample is the source of the 5 T cell receptor beta chains below, sequenced in a study of cytomegalovirus exposure and HLA in healthy donors. TCRdb keeps only in-frame clones here, not all; method: immunoSEQ multiplex PCR. The sample records fewer than 70,000 clones, 90% to 95% being singletons. Source material: PBMCs. These receptors all come from a woman under 30 in good health and CMV-seropositive.

The V and J genes are TRBV6-1 and TRBJ2-2; 14 bases fit TRBD2. The CDR3 runs 14 residues. The V gene end was trimmed by 6 bases and the J gene end by 6 bases; junction bases not matched to a gene: 0. Looked up from germline, CDR1 is MNHNS and CDR2 is SASEGT. CDR3 coding DNA: TGTGCCAGCAGGGGACTAGCGGGAGCCGGGGAGCTGTTTTTT. Protein: CASRGLAGAGELFF.

This clone was recorded once. V is TRBV5-4 and J is TRBJ1-3, with 10 nucleotides matching TRBD1. Germline CDR1 reads SGHNT; CDR2 reads YYREEE (reference sequence). The V gene end was trimmed by 4 bases and the J gene end by 6 bases; junction bases not matched to a gene: 7. This CDR3 has 15 amino acids. This CDR3 reads CASSARDRGVNTIYF. The CDR3 bases are TGTGCCAGCAGCGCCCGGGACAGGGGCGTAAACACCATATATTTT.

The V call is TRBV5-1, the J call TRBJ1-1, with D unresolved. The germline V gene has CDR1 SGHRS and CDR2 YFSETQ. V was shortened by 4 bases and J by 3 bases, with 10 bases between the two germline ends. This CDR3 region has 13 residues. The CDR3 loop is CASSLEWDTEAFF. For the CDR3, the DNA is TGCGCCAGCAGCCTAGAATGGGACACTGAAGCTTTCTTT. Filled out from reference TRBV5-1 and TRBJ1-1, the complete variable domain reads KAGVTQTPRYLIKTRGQQVTLSCSPISGHRSVSWYQQTPGQGLQFLFEYFSETQRNKGNFPGRFSGRQFSNSRSEMNVSTLELGDSALYLCASSLEWDTEAFFGQGTRLTVV.

The chain couples TRBV19 to TRBJ2-7, with D tentatively TRBD1 (6 bases). Germline-derived CDR1 and CDR2 are LNHDA and SQIVND (reference sequence). V was shortened by 4 bases and J by 3 bases, with 16 bases between the two germline ends. The CDR3 extends over 15 amino acids. DNA of the CDR3: TGTGCCAGTAGTACAGAATCACAGGGTTTCTACGAGCAGTACTTC. Its translation is CASSTESQGFYEQYF.

The chain carries TRBV19 and TRBJ1-5, with D tentatively TRBD1 (6 bases). The V gene lost 4 bases and the J gene lost 0 bases, with 13 bases spanning the gap. The CDR3 sequence is 16 residues long. CDR1 and CDR2 from the germline V gene are LNHDA and SQIVND (reference sequence). The CDR3 region is CASSKDRSYSNQPQHF. The CDR3 region has the DNA TGTGCCAGTAGTAAGGACAGATCTTATAGCAATCAGCCCCAGCATTTT.